This passage covers 22 T cell receptor beta chains from one sample sequenced in a study of T-cell reconstitution after alpha-beta-depleted transplantation in children. Preparation of the TCRbeta library involved a method that used unique molecular identifiers. TCRdb re-called the PCR reads through MiXCR, storing one row per CDR3 protein. The table lists approximately 150,000 distinct CDR3 sequences, more than 8% of them singletons. Sample: PBMCs, mostly from graft donor cells, taken 180 days after TCRalphabeta/CD19-depleted stem cell transplant. These receptors were taken from a female patient aged 2 to 10 who had a stem cell transplant for congenital amegakaryocytic thrombocytopenia, so the T cells may come from the graft donor.

This clonotype was seen at least ten times. The V call is TRBV9, the J call TRBJ2-1, with D perhaps TRBD1 or TRBD2 (5 bases each). Trimming left V 3 bases short and J 0 bases short, with 7 bases between. The CDR3 has 14 residues. Looked up from germline, CDR1 is SGDLS and CDR2 is YYNGEE. CDR3 sequence: CASSGGGSYNEQFF. DNA of the CDR3: TGTGCCAGCAGCGGTGGGGGCTCCTACAATGAGCAGTTCTTC.

V usage is TRBV20-1 and J usage is TRBJ2-1; D gene unclear. V was clipped by 6 bases and J by 7 bases, with 25 bases between them. Germline V gives CDR1 DFQATT, CDR2 SNEGSKA (reference sequence). CDR3 size: 16 residues. For the CDR3, the DNA is TGCAGTGCCCCCCCGATCGACCTTAGGTCAGCAAATGAGCAGTTCTTC. This codes for CSAPPIDLRSANEQFF.

This clonotype was observed at least ten times. The DNA for the CDR3 is TGTGCCAGCAGTGACCTGATTCAGGGTTCCACTGAAGCTTTCTTT. Protein product: CASSDLIQGSTEAFF. The chain carries TRBV6-2 or TRBV6-3 and TRBJ1-1; maybe TRBD1 (5 bases). In germline, CDR1 is MNHEY, CDR2 SVGEGT. Trimming took 5 bases from V and 4 from J, leaving 17 bases between them. This CDR3 has 15 residues.

In its sample, this clonotype was seen a few times. The chain has TRBV30 and TRBJ2-7; D might be TRBD2 (5 bases). The CDR3 loop spans 14 amino acids. V lost 1 base, J lost 4 bases, and 14 bases lay in between. Germline-derived CDR1 and CDR2 are GTSNPN and SVGIG (reference sequence). CDR3 sequence reads: CAWSEVGLQYEQYF. The CDR3 coding sequence is TGTGCCTGGAGTGAGGTCGGACTCCAATACGAGCAGTACTTC. The full variable domain, rest sourced from reference TRBV30 and TRBJ2-7, is SQTIHQWPATLVQPVGSPLSLECTVEGTSNPNLYWYRQAAGRGLQLLFYSVGIGQISSEVPQNLSASRPQDRQFILSSKKLLLSDSGFYLCAWSEVGLQYEQYFGPGTRLTVT.

The genes are TRBV5-6 and TRBJ2-7, with D uncertain. The V end lost 8 bases, the J end lost 0 bases, and 12 bases lay between the germline ends. CDR3 size: 13 residues. The germline CDR1 and CDR2 sequences are SGHDT and YYEEEE. CDR3 region: CARAPWRSYEQYF. The CDR3 DNA follows: TGTGCCAGGGCCCCTTGGCGCTCCTACGAGCAGTACTTC.

This clonotype was recorded many times. This chain joins TRBV28 and TRBJ2-7; 13 bases are shared with TRBD2. CDR1 and CDR2 (germline): MDHEN, SYDVKM. This CDR3 has 14 amino acids. After removal of 6 bases from V and 7 bases from J, the junction contained 6 bases not matched to a gene. The CDR3 DNA follows: TGTGCCAGCAGACGGACTAGCGGGAGAGGTGAGCAGTACTTC. Translated: CASRRTSGRGEQYF.

This clonotype was detected a few times. CDR3 in amino acids: CSVGTGSETQYF. The CDR3 DNA reads as TGCAGCGTTGGGACAGGGTCAGAGACCCAGTACTTC. The J gene is TRBJ2-5, the V gene TRBV29-1, with 8 bases aligning to TRBD1. Per the germline V gene, CDR1 is SQVTM and CDR2 is ANQGSEA. With 4 bases clipped from V and 4 bases from J, the junction kept 2 bases outside the gene matches. The CDR3 contains 12 residues.

This clonotype was counted ten times or more. The chain carries TRBV12-3 or TRBV12-4 and TRBJ1-1; D might be TRBD1 (5 bases). The V and J ends lost 2 bases and 1 base respectively, with 8 bases between them. This CDR3 spans 14 amino acids. The CDR3 coding sequence is TGTGCCAGCAGTTTAATGGGGACGAACACTGAAGCTTTCTTT. Translated, it gives CASSLMGTNTEAFF.

Ten or more counts support this clonotype. Here the CDR3 DNA reads TGTGCCACCACCAGGCGTGACTCTGGAAACACCATATATTTT. This sequence encodes CATTRRDSGNTIYF. The chain employs TRBV19 and TRBJ1-3; unclear D gene. This CDR3 is 14 amino acids long. CDR1 and CDR2 from the germline V gene are LNHDA and SQIVND (reference sequence). The V end lost 10 bases, the J end lost 0 bases, and 13 bases lay between the germline ends.

This clonotype was counted ten times or more. The chain combines TRBV12-3 or TRBV12-4 with TRBJ2-3; 8 bases line up with TRBD1. The CDR3 has 16 residues. The J segment lost 2 bases and the V segment lost 6 bases, leaving 10 bases of the junction unmatched. The CDR3 reads CASSRSGTGDTDTQYF. DNA for the CDR3: TGTGCCAGCAGCCGTTCCGGGACAGGAGACACAGATACGCAGTATTTT.

This clonotype was observed at least ten times. The chain carries TRBV25-1 and TRBJ2-1, with 7 nucleotides matching TRBD2. Germline lookup yields CDR1 MGHDK and CDR2 SYGVNS. The J segment lost 10 bases and the V segment lost 2 bases, leaving 5 bases of the junction unmatched. The CDR3 spans 13 residues. In DNA form, the CDR3 reads TGTGCCAGCAGTGAACCCCCCGGGGGGGAGCAGTTCTTC. Translation gives CASSEPPGGEQFF.

The chain joins TRBV20-1 to TRBJ2-1, with D maybe TRBD2 (6 bases). V was trimmed by 0 bases and J by 4 bases, leaving 16 bases between them. The CDR3 loop spans 16 amino acids. The germline CDR1 and CDR2 sequences are DFQATT and SNEGSKA (reference sequence). This CDR3 reads CSARDVIAVDYNEQFF. The CDR3 region has the DNA TGCAGTGCTAGAGATGTTATAGCGGTAGATTACAATGAGCAGTTCTTC.

This clonotype was detected many times. A much larger clone lies one base from this, so it may be a read error. The CDR3 sequence is CASSLRLAGEWYEQYF. CDR3 coding DNA: TGTGCCAGCAGCTTGAGACTAGCGGGAGAATGGTACGAGCAGTACTTC. The chain has TRBV7-2 and TRBJ2-7; 12 positions agree with TRBD2. The CDR3 consists of 16 residues. Germline trimming cut 3 bases from V and 4 bases from J; bases unmatched to any gene: 7. The germline V gene has CDR1 SGHTA and CDR2 FQGNSA.

This clonotype was counted only a few times. V gene TRBV6-2 or TRBV6-3 combines with J gene TRBJ2-6; TRBD2 might be the D (6 bases). Germline assignment: CDR1 MNHEY and CDR2 SVGEGT. The CDR3 contains 16 residues. V lost 6 bases to trimming and J lost 0 bases, with 12 bases between them. CDR3 sequence reads: CASSDQGLSGANVLTF. The CDR3, as DNA: TGTGCCAGCAGCGACCAGGGACTCTCTGGGGCCAACGTCCTGACTTTC.

This clonotype was seen at least ten times. The J gene is TRBJ2-3, the V gene TRBV29-1; no definite D call. The CDR3 consists of 12 residues. Germline V gene sequence: CDR1 SQVTM, CDR2 ANQGSEA. Between the trimmed V and J ends, which lost 4 bases and 0 bases, there was a span of 5 bases. As DNA, the CDR3 is TGCAGCGTTGCGGACAGCACAGATACGCAGTATTTT. Encoded protein: CSVADSTDTQYF.

This clonotype has at least ten counts. The V gene is TRBV11-1, the J gene TRBJ2-3; tentative D call: TRBD1 (6 bases). V shed 3 bases and J shed 0 bases, with 10 bases lying between them. Germline lookup yields CDR1 SGHAT and CDR2 FQDESV (reference sequence). The length of the CDR3 is 15 residues. The CDR3 loop is CASSFGQPSTDTQYF. Written as DNA, the CDR3 is TGTGCCAGCAGCTTCGGACAGCCCAGCACAGATACGCAGTATTTT.

The rearrangement uses TRBV6-1 and TRBJ1-6, with D hard to call. V lost 6 bases and J 4 bases, leaving 13 bases between the germline ends. In germline, CDR1 is MNHNS, CDR2 SASEGT. The CDR3 spans 15 residues. The CDR3: CASSRDVGYNSPLHF. The CDR3 nucleotides are TGTGCCAGCAGCCGCGACGTTGGGTATAATTCACCCCTCCACTTT.

The table lists this clonotype with many counts. The rearrangement joins TRBV5-1 to TRBJ1-2; no firm D call. Trimming shortened V by 4 bases and J by 6 bases, and 10 bases separated the two germline ends. Germline CDR1 is SGHRS and CDR2 is YFSETQ. The length of the CDR3 is 12 residues. The CDR3, as DNA: TGCGCCAGCAGCCCGGACGGAGATGGCTACACCTTC. It specifies CASSPDGDGYTF.

This clonotype was observed a few times. The chain combines TRBV28 with TRBJ2-6; TRBD1 or TRBD2 may be the D gene (6 bases each). The V gene lost 6 bases and the J gene lost 1 base, with 10 bases spanning the gap. Germline CDR1 MDHEN, CDR2 SYDVKM. This CDR3 region has 15 residues. As DNA, the CDR3 is TGTGCCAGCAGCAAAGGGGGGTCTGGGGCCAACGTCCTGACTTTC. Translated, it gives CASSKGGSGANVLTF.

This clonotype was seen a few times. The V call is TRBV28, the J call TRBJ1-2; D call uncertain. Trimming cost V 2 bases and J 1 base, with 8 bases left between them. Germline V lookup: CDR1 MDHEN, CDR2 SYDVKM. The CDR3 is 14 residues long. CDR3 sequence reads: CASSLIRDNYGYTF. CDR3 DNA: TGTGCCAGCAGTTTAATTCGGGATAACTATGGCTACACCTTC.

As to this clonotype: A much larger clone differs by one base, so this may be a read error. This chain links TRBV6-2 or TRBV6-3 with TRBJ1-2; D remains unclear. The CDR3 contains 15 residues. The germline CDR1 and CDR2 sequences are MNHEY and SVGEGT. CDR3 sequence (DNA): TGTGCCAGCAGTTACGGGAGCATTACTCCCTATGCCTACACCTTC. Amino acids: CASSYGSITPYAYTF.

The V call is TRBV28, the J call TRBJ1-1; D remains unclear. Germline V CDR1 and CDR2: MDHEN, SYDVKM. V was clipped by 5 bases and J by 5 bases, with 15 bases between them. CDR3 length: 14 residues. CDR3 in DNA: TGTGCCAGCAGTCCCGACGAGGGCAGAACTGAAGCTTTCTTT. Protein product: CASSPDEGRTEAFF.